These 6 T cell receptor beta chains originate from one sample sequenced in a study of blood T cell repertoires in COVID-19. This table comes from immunoSEQ multiplex PCR, and its TCRdb copy is limited to in-frame clones, with some not included. The sample has approximately 300,000 clones; approximately 89% are singletons. The sample taken for sequencing was PBMCs or T cells enriched from blood (not recorded which). The receptors shown here come from a woman aged 25-40 years who had recovered from COVID-19.

V gene TRBV4-3 combines with J gene TRBJ1-6; 10 bases fit TRBD1. Germline V gives CDR1 LGHNA, CDR2 YSLEER. Trimming cost V 3 bases and J 7 bases; bases outside gene matches: 3. This CDR3 spans 15 amino acids. The chain's CDR3 is CASSQSGQGNSPLHF. The CDR3 bases are TGCGCCAGCAGCCAGTCGGGACAGGGGAATTCACCCCTCCACTTT.

This sequence joins TRBV28 and TRBJ1-1; 7 positions agree with TRBD1. The CDR3 loop spans 15 amino acids. After removal of 2 bases from V and 4 bases from J, the junction contained 7 bases not matched to a gene. Germline values: CDR1 MDHEN, CDR2 SYDVKM. CDR3 DNA sequence: TGTGCCAGCAGTTTAGGCGCGGGACAGCCCACTGAAGCTTTCTTT. Translated, it gives CASSLGAGQPTEAFF.

The chain employs TRBV7-2 and TRBJ2-5; D remains ambiguous. The CDR3 contains 14 residues. Trimming stripped 2 bases from V and 6 bases from J, with 13 bases between. Per germline, CDR1 SGHTA and CDR2 FQGNSA. The CDR3 region has the DNA TGTGCCAGCAGCTTACGAGGCCCCTCCCAGACCCAGTACTTC. Its translation: CASSLRGPSQTQYF.

The rearrangement uses TRBV29-1 and TRBJ2-3; 7 positions agree with TRBD2. J was trimmed by 2 bases and V by 6 bases; bases with no gene match: 5. The CDR3 runs 13 residues. CDR1 SQVTM and CDR2 ANQGSEA come from the germline V gene. CDR3 amino acids: CSVGGVNTDTQYF. In DNA, the CDR3 is TGCAGCGTGGGGGGGGTAAACACAGATACGCAGTATTTT.

The V call is TRBV5-4, the J call TRBJ1-5, with TRBD1 matching over 10 bases. V trimming: 4 bases; J trimming: 4 bases; junction bases outside the gene matches: 8. CDR1 and CDR2 from the germline V gene are SGHNT and YYREEE (reference sequence). This CDR3 has 16 amino acids. As DNA, the CDR3 is TGTGCCAGCAGCGACTGGACAGGGGGAAAGAATCAGCCCCAGCATTTT. This encodes CASSDWTGGKNQPQHF.

The V call is TRBV4-3, the J call TRBJ2-3; D not resolved. The V end lost 1 base, the J end lost 5 bases, and 13 bases lay between the germline ends. CDR1 and CDR2 from the germline V gene are LGHNA and YSLEER. The CDR3 totals 15 residues. CDR3 DNA sequence: TGCGCCAGCAGCCAAGCCCCCACCCTAGGAGATACGCAGTATTTT. This encodes CASSQAPTLGDTQYF.